The source of this T cell receptor beta chain is a study of shared clonotypes between healthy human individuals. Whole-study results and caveats: In contrast to clonotypes shared by all four donors, non-shared clonotypes had lower generation probabilities.

The protocol was immunoSEQ multiplex PCR, while the TCRdb copy is restricted to in-frame clones and leaves out a portion. In the table there are 2 million to 3 million clones, roughly nine tenths of which are singletons. Trimming cost V 5 bases and J 3 bases; bases outside gene matches: 8. The CDR3 runs to 15 residues. From germline, CDR1 is MDHEN and CDR2 SYDVKM. With respect to this clone: Its target is not known.

V usage is TRBV28 and J usage is TRBJ2-3, with 7 bases aligning to TRBD1. Sequencing used naive CD4+ T cells sorted from blood. Subset reported: CD45RA+ positively selected. This TCR was sampled from a man between 18 and 29 years old in good health. This chain's CDR3 is CASSPESQGTDTQYF. The CDR3 DNA is TGTGCCAGCAGTCCCGAGTCACAGGGGACAGATACGCAGTATTTT.